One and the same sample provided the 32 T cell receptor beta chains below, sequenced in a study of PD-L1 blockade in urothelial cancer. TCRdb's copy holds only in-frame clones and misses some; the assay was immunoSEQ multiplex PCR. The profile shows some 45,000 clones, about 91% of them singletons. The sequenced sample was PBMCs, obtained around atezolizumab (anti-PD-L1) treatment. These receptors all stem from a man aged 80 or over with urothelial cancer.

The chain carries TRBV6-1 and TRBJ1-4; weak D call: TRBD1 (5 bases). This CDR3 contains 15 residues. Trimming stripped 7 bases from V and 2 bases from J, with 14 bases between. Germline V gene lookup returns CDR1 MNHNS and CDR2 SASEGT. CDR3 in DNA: TGTGCCAGCAAATGGGAAGGGGCGACTAATGAAAAACTGTTTTTT. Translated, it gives CASKWEGATNEKLFF.

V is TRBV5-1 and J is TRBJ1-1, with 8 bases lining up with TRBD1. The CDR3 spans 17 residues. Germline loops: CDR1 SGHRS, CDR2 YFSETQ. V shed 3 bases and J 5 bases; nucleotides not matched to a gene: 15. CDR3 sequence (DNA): TGCGCCAGCAGCTCATCATATTTTGGACAGGGAAGGACTGAAGCTTTCTTT. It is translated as CASSSSYFGQGRTEAFF.

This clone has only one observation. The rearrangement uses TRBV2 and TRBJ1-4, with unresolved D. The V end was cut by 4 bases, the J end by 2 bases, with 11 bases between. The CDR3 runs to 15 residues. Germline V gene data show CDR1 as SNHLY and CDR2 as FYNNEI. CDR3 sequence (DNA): TGTGCCAGCAGTGTCTTCGGAGGGACTAATGAAAAACTGTTTTTT. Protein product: CASSVFGGTNEKLFF.

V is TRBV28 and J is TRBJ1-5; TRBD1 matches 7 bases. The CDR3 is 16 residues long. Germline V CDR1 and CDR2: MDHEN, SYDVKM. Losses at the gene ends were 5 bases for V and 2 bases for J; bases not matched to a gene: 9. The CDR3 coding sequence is TGTGCCAGCAGTGCATCAGGGGGTGGAGGCAATCAGCCCCAGCATTTT. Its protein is CASSASGGGGNQPQHF.

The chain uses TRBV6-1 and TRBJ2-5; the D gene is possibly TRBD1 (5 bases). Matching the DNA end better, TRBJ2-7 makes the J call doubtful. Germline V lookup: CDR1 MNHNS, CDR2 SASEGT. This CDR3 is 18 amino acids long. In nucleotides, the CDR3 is TGTGCCAGCAGTGATCCGGACACCGGGCGACGGAATTTCTACGAGCAGTACTTC. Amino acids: CASSDPDTGRRNFYEQYF.

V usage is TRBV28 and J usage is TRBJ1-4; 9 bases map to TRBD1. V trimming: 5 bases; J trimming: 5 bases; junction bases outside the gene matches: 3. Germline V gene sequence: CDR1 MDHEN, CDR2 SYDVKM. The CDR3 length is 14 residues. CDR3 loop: CASSKTGGNEKLFF. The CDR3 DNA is TGTGCCAGCAGTAAGACAGGGGGGAATGAAAAACTGTTTTTT.

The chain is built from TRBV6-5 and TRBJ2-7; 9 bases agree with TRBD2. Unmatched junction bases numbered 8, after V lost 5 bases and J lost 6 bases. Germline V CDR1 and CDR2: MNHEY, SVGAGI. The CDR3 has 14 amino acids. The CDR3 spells CASSKPGLASEQYF. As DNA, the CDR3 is TGTGCCAGCAGTAAACCGGGACTAGCTAGCGAGCAGTACTTC.

The DNA for the CDR3 is TGTGCCAGCAGTCTACTTATGGGGGGAGATACGCAGTATTTT. Its protein product is CASSLLMGGDTQYF. V usage is TRBV9 and J usage is TRBJ2-3; possible D gene TRBD2, 6 bases. The CDR3 covers 14 residues. Germline V CDR1 and CDR2: SGDLS, YYNGEE. V was cut by 5 bases and J by 5 bases, with 15 bases left in between.

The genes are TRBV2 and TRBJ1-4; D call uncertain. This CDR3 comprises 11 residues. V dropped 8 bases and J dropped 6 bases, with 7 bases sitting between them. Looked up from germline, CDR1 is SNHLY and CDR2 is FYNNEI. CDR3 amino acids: CASGQDEKLFF. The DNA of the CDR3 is TGTGCCAGCGGCCAGGATGAAAAACTGTTTTTT.

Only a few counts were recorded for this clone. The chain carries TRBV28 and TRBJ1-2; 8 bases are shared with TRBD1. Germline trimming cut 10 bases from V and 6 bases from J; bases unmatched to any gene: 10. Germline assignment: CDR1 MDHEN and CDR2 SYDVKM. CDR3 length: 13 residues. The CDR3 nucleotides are TGTGCCATTCGTGACAGGGGAATCGATGGCTACACCTTC. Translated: CAIRDRGIDGYTF.

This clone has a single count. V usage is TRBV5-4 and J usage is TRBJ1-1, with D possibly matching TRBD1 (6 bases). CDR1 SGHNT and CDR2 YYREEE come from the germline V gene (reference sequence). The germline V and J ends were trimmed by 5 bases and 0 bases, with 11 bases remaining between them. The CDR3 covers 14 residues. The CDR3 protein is CASRKQGLNTEAFF. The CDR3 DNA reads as TGTGCCAGCAGAAAACAGGGATTGAACACTGAAGCTTTCTTT.

CDR3 bases: TGTGCCAGCAGTGGACTAGCGGCACTGAGCTCCTACAATGAGCAGTTCTTC. This encodes CASSGLAALSSYNEQFF. This sequence joins TRBV2 and TRBJ2-1; 9 positions match TRBD2. V dropped 4 bases and J dropped 0; count of bases not matched to a gene: 7. The CDR3 contains 17 residues. Germline V gene data show CDR1 as SNHLY and CDR2 as FYNNEI.

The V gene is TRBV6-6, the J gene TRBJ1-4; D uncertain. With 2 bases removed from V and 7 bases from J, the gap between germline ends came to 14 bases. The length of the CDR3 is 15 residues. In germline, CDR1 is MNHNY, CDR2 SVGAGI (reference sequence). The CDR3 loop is CASSYVDGRVEKLFF. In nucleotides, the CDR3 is TGTGCCAGCAGTTACGTGGACGGGAGGGTTGAAAAACTGTTTTTT.

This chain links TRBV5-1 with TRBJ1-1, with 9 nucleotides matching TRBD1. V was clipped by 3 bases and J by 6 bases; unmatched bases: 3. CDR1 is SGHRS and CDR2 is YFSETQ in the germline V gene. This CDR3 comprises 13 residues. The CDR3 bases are TGCGCCAGCAGCTACCGGGACAGGGCTGAAGCTTTCTTT. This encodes CASSYRDRAEAFF.

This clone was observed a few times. This CDR3 reads CASSNQGAGQYF. The CDR3 DNA reads TGTGCCAGCAGTAATCAGGGGGCAGGGCAGTACTTC. The V and J genes are TRBV6-6 and TRBJ2-7; 8 bases align to TRBD1. This CDR3 comprises 12 residues. The junction had 6 bases not matched to a gene; V was cut back by 5 bases and J by 9 bases. Germline V gene data show CDR1 as MNHNY and CDR2 as SVGAGI (reference sequence).

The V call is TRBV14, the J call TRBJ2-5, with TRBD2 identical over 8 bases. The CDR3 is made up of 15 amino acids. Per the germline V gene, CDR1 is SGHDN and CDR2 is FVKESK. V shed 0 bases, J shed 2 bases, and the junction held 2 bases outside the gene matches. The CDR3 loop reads CASSQDGTRQETQYF. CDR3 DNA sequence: TGTGCCAGCAGCCAAGACGGGACTAGACAAGAGACCCAGTACTTC.

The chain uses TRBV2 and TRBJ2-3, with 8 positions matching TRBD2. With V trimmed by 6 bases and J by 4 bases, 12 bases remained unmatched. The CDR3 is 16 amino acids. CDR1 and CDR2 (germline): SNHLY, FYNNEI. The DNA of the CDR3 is TGTGCCAGCAGCGCCCCCCTCGGGGGGGTTGCAGATACGCAGTATTTT. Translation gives CASSAPLGGVADTQYF.

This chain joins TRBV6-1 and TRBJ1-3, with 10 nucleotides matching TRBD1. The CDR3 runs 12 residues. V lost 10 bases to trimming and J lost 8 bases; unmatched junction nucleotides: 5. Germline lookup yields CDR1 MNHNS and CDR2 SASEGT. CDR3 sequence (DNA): TGTGCCATCGAAGGACAGGGGGACACCATATATTTT. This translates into CAIEGQGDTIYF.

The CDR3 bases are TGTGCCAGCAGCTCTTCCGGGACAGGTGGTCAGCCCCAGCATTTT. It specifies CASSSSGTGGQPQHF. J is TRBJ1-5 and V is TRBV9, with 8 bases lining up with TRBD1. Germline values: CDR1 SGDLS, CDR2 YYNGEE. CDR3 size: 15 residues. The J segment lost 6 bases and the V segment lost 4 bases, leaving 9 bases of the junction unmatched.

CDR3 coding DNA: TGTGCCAGCAGTCGCGTAGGGACTAGCACTCCATACGAGCAGTACTTC. Translated: CASSRVGTSTPYEQYF. This chain joins TRBV27 and TRBJ2-7; TRBD2 agrees at 9 bases. CDR1 is MNHEY and CDR2 is SMNVEV in the germline V gene (reference sequence). The J segment lost 4 bases and the V segment lost 5 bases, leaving 12 bases of the junction unmatched. The CDR3 runs to 16 residues.

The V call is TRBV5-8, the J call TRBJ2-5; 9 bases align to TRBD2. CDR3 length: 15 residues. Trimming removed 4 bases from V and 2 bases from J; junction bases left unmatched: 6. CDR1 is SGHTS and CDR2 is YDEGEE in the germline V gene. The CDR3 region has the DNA TGTGCCAGCAGCCTTGGTCTAGCGGGGCAAGAGACCCAGTACTTC. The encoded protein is CASSLGLAGQETQYF.

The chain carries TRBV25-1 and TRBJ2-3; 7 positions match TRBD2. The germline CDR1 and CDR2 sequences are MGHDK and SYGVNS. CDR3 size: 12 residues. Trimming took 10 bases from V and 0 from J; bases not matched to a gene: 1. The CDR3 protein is CAISGSTDTQYF. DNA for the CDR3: TGTGCCATTAGCGGGAGCACAGATACGCAGTATTTT.

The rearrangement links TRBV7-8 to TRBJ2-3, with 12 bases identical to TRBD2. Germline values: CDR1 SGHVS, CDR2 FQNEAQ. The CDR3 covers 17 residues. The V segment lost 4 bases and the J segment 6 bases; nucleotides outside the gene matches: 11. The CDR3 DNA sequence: TGTGCCAGCAGCTCGCGGAGACTAGCGGGAGTCCGGGATACGCAGTATTTT. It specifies CASSSRRLAGVRDTQYF.

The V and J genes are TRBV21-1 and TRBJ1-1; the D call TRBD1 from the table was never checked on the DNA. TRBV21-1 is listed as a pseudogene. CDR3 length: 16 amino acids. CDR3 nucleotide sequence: TGTGCCAGCAGCAAAGGGGACAGGGTGGAGAACACTGAAGCTTTCTTT. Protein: CASSKGDRVENTEAFF.

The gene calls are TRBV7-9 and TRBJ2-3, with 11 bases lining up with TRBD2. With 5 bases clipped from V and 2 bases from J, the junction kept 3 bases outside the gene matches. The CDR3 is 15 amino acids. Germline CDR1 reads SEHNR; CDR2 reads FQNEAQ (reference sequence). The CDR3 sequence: CASSTSGSPTDTQYF. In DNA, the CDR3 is TGTGCCAGCAGCACTAGCGGGAGCCCCACAGATACGCAGTATTTT.

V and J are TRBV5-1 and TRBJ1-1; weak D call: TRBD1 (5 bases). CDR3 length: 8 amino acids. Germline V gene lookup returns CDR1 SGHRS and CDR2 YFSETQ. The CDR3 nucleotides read TGCGCAGTCGGGGGGGCTTTCTTT. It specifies CAVGGAFF.

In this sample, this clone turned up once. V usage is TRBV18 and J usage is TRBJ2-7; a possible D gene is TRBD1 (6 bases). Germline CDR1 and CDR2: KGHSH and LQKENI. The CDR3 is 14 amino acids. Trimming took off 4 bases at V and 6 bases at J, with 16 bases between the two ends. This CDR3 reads CASSQIAGDGEQYF. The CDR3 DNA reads TGTGCCAGCTCACAGATTGCAGGGGACGGCGAGCAGTACTTC.

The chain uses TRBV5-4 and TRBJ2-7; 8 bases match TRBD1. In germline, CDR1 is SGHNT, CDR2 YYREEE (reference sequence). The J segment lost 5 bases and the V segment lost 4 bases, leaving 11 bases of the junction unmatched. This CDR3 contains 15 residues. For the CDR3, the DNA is TGTGCCAGCAGCGTTACAGGGGGTAAGGTCCACGAGCAGTACTTC. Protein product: CASSVTGGKVHEQYF.

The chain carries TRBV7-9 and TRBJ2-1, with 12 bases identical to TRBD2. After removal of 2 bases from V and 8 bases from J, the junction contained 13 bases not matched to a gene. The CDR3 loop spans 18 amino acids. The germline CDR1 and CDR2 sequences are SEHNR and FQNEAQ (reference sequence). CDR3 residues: CASSLNLPSGRAVDEQFF. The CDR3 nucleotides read TGTGCCAGCAGCTTAAATCTCCCTAGCGGGAGGGCCGTCGATGAGCAGTTCTTC. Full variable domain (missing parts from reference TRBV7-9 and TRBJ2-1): DTGVSQNPRHKITKRGQNVTFRCDPISEHNRLYWYRQTLGQGPEFLTYFQNEAQLEKSRLLSDRFSAERPKGSFSTLEIQRTEQGDSAMYLCASSLNLPSGRAVDEQFFGPGTRLTVL.

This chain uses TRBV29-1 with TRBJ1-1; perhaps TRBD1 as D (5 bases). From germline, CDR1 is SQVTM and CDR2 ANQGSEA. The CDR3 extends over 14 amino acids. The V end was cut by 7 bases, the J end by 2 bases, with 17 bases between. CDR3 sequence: CSALGRGSNTEAFF. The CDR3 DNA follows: TGCAGCGCCCTGGGTAGGGGATCCAACACTGAAGCTTTCTTT. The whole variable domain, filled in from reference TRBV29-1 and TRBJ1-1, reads SAVISQKPSRDICQRGTSLTIQCQVDSQVTMMFWYRQQPGQSLTLIATANQGSEATYESGFVIDKFPISRPNLTFSTLTVSNMSPEDSSIYLCSALGRGSNTEAFFGQGTRLTVV.

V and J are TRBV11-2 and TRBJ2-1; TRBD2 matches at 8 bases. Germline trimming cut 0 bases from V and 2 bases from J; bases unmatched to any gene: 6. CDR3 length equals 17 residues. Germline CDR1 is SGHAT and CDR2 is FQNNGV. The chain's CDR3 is CASSLDAAGVAYNEQFF. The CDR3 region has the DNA TGTGCCAGCAGCTTAGATGCAGCGGGAGTGGCCTACAATGAGCAGTTCTTC.

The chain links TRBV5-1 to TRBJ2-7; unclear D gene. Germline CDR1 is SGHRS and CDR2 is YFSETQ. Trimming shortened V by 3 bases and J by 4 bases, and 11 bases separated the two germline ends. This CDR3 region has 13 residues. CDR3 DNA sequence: TGCGCCAGCAGCTCTCCAACCACATACGAGCAGTACTTC. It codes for CASSSPTTYEQYF.